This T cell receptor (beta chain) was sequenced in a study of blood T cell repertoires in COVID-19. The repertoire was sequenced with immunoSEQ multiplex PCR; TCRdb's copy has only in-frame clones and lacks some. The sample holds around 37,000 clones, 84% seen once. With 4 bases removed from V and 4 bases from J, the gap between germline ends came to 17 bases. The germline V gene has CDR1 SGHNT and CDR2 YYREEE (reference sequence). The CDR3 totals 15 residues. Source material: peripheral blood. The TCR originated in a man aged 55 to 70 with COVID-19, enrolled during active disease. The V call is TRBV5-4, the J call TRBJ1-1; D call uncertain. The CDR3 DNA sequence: TGTGCCAGCAGCCTCCTATACGGGGTGGCCACTGAAGCTTTCTTT. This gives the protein CASSLLYGVATEAFF.